This T cell receptor (beta chain) is drawn from a study of cytomegalovirus exposure and HLA in healthy donors. Use of 60 Vbeta and 13 Jbeta primers characterized the PCR. Using immunoSEQ multiplex PCR, the repertoire was profiled, and TCRdb retains in-frame clones only, with some absent. The data hold under 150,000 clones, with more than 70% observed a single time. Study observations and caveats: Most TCRs appeared rarely, but some public TCRs recurred in many donors. A previous analysis found most TCR beta V segments productive roughly 90% or roughly 30% of the time.

Despite likely unrecorded immune exposures, the donors were nominally healthy at the time of sampling. About this clone: Its antigen is not known.

The CDR3 covers 16 residues. Germline loops: CDR1 LNHNV, CDR2 YYDKDF (reference sequence). V was shortened by 1 base and J by 3 bases, with 15 bases between the two germline ends. The rearrangement joins TRBV15 to TRBJ1-1, with D perhaps matching TRBD1 (6 bases). The sequence was collected from a woman aged 45-65 years in good health and CMV-seropositive. Sequenced material: PBMCs. The CDR3 DNA follows: TGTGCCACCAGCAGAGCCGGGGGAGGGGGAGACACTGAAGCTTTCTTT. Encoded protein: CATSRAGGGGDTEAFF.